The 31 T cell receptor beta chains in this list originate from one sample, sequenced in a study of blood T cells in healthy people across ages. Next came a second PCR, run for about 7 to 11 cycles, which used a sample-barcoded 5' primer along with a J-beta primer mix. Using its own MiXCR run on the 5' RACE reads, TCRdb lists one record per CDR3 protein. Seen here are 550,000 to 750,000 distinct CDR3 sequences, 20% to 25% observed once, and the top ten hold approximately 3.6%. The sequencing input was blood. The receptors derive from a man between 65 and 80 years old in good health.

The chain carries TRBV12-3 or TRBV12-4 and TRBJ2-7; a weak D match, TRBD2 (5 bases). V was shortened by 5 bases and J by 5 bases, with 13 bases between the two germline ends. This CDR3 has 13 residues. In nucleotides, the CDR3 is TGTGCCAGCAGTCTCCCCCCCGGGAACGAGCAGTACTTC. Translation gives CASSLPPGNEQYF.

V is TRBV7-9 and J is TRBJ1-1; D is unclear. The CDR3 has 13 amino acids. Trimming cost V 1 base and J 4 bases, with 7 bases left between them. Per the germline V gene, CDR1 is SEHNR and CDR2 is FQNEAQ (reference sequence). The CDR3 loop is CASSLGYGTEAFF. CDR3 bases: TGTGCCAGCAGCTTAGGTTATGGCACTGAAGCTTTCTTT.

With regard to this clonotype: In this CDR3 the conserved last residue, phenylalanine or tryptophan, is missing, so a read error is likely. V is TRBV4-3 and J is TRBJ2-7, with 10 bases that match TRBD1. The CDR3 is made up of 16 amino acids. CDR1 is LGHNA and CDR2 is YSLEER in the germline V gene. The DNA for the CDR3 is TGCGCCAGCGGCCAAGCCCCGGGACAGGGGTCCTACGAGCAGTACCTC. Translating gives CASGQAPGQGSYEQYL.

The V gene is TRBV20-1, the J gene TRBJ1-1, with D perhaps TRBD1 (5 bases). The CDR3 consists of 14 residues. Trimming pared 3 bases from V and 5 bases from J, leaving 16 bases between. The germline CDR1 and CDR2 sequences are DFQATT and SNEGSKA (reference sequence). CDR3 protein: CSARAGTASTEAFF. In nucleotides, the CDR3 is TGCAGTGCTAGGGCCGGGACGGCATCGACTGAAGCTTTCTTT.

This clonotype was recorded a few times. The chain has TRBV24-1 and TRBJ2-1, with 7 bases matching TRBD2. This CDR3 region has 12 residues. V trimming: 4 bases; J trimming: 10 bases; junction bases outside the gene matches: 3. The V gene's germline CDR1 is KGHDR and CDR2 SFDVKD. Here the CDR3 DNA reads TGTGCCACCAGTGACGGACTAGTCGAGCAGTTCTTC. Translating gives CATSDGLVEQFF.

The chain employs TRBV7-2 and TRBJ2-1, with D possibly matching TRBD2 (6 bases). The germline gives CDR1 SGHTA, CDR2 FQGNSA. The CDR3 loop spans 14 amino acids. The V and J ends lost 3 bases and 5 bases respectively, with 11 bases between them. DNA of the CDR3: TGTGCCAGCAGCTTCTTCGGGAGTGACAATGAGCAGTTCTTC. It is translated as CASSFFGSDNEQFF.

The chain links TRBV20-1 to TRBJ2-5; TRBD2 agrees at 7 bases. V gave up 2 bases and J gave up 3 bases; unmatched junction bases: 15. The CDR3 contains 17 residues. In germline, CDR1 is DFQATT, CDR2 SNEGSKA (reference sequence). CDR3 DNA sequence: TGCAGTGCTAGAAAGGGACTATCCGCTTCGTTGAAAGAGACCCAGTACTTC. Translation: CSARKGLSASLKETQYF.

V and J are TRBV7-3 and TRBJ1-1; D remains ambiguous. The CDR3 contains 13 residues. The germline V and J ends were trimmed by 5 bases and 1 base, with 8 bases remaining between them. In germline, CDR1 is SGHTA, CDR2 FQGTGA. The CDR3 DNA sequence: TGTGCCAGCAGCCCGTCATCGAACACTGAAGCTTTCTTT. It yields the protein CASSPSSNTEAFF.

This clonotype occurred a few times. The CDR3: CASTSLGTIGGLYGYTF. The CDR3 coding sequence is TGTGCCAGCACCAGTTTGGGGACAATTGGGGGCCTCTATGGCTACACCTTC. The J gene is TRBJ1-2, the V gene TRBV28; D possibly corresponds to TRBD1 (6 bases). V lost 7 bases and J lost 4, with 25 bases in between. Germline V CDR1 and CDR2: MDHEN, SYDVKM. The CDR3 is 17 residues long.

This clonotype was observed at least ten times. The CDR3 region is CAALAGNNEQFF. CDR3 DNA sequence: TGTGCCGCGCTAGCGGGGAACAATGAGCAGTTCTTC. The gene calls are TRBV10-3 and TRBJ2-1, with TRBD2 identical over 9 bases. Germline CDR1 ENHRY, CDR2 SYGVKD. Trimming removed 11 bases from V and 5 bases from J; junction bases left unmatched: 4. The CDR3 is 12 amino acids.

The chain recombines TRBV7-3 with TRBJ1-1; 11 nucleotides agree with TRBD1. V dropped 5 bases and J dropped 6; count of bases not matched to a gene: 5. Per germline, CDR1 SGHTA and CDR2 FQGTGA. This CDR3 is 14 amino acids long. The CDR3 sequence: CASSTGTGGSEAFF. The CDR3 region has the DNA TGTGCCAGCAGCACCGGGACAGGGGGATCTGAAGCTTTCTTT.

This clonotype was counted only a few times. The chain uses TRBV6-2 or TRBV6-3 and TRBJ2-5; D unclear. The J call may be in error: the DNA end matches TRBJ2-7 better. Germline values: CDR1 MNHEY, CDR2 SVGEGT. This CDR3 spans 13 amino acids. The CDR3 bases are TGTGCCAGCAGTACCTACGTTCCCGGCGAGCAGTACTTC. This gives the protein CASSTYVPGEQYF.

The V and J genes are TRBV20-1 and TRBJ2-1; 12 bases agree with TRBD2. The CDR3 has 17 amino acids. Germline loops: CDR1 DFQATT, CDR2 SNEGSKA (reference sequence). The V segment lost 3 bases and the J segment 4 bases; nucleotides outside the gene matches: 10. The CDR3: CSASRLAGGGRYNEQFF. CDR3 bases: TGCAGTGCTAGCCGGCTAGCGGGAGGGGGCAGGTACAATGAGCAGTTCTTC.

V and J are TRBV20-1 and TRBJ2-7; 7 bases are a match to TRBD2. V lost 0 bases to trimming and J lost 2 bases; unmatched junction nucleotides: 4. The CDR3 spans 14 residues. The germline V gene encodes CDR1 DFQATT and CDR2 SNEGSKA (reference sequence). Here the CDR3 reads CSARDKRDAYEQYF. As DNA, the CDR3 is TGCAGTGCTAGAGATAAGCGGGATGCCTACGAGCAGTACTTC.

This clonotype was seen a handful of times. This rearrangement joins TRBV10-3 to TRBJ2-5, with D maybe TRBD2 (5 bases). The CDR3 contains 14 residues. Germline loops: CDR1 ENHRY, CDR2 SYGVKD. The germline V and J ends were trimmed by 0 bases and 5 bases, with 10 bases remaining between them. The CDR3 region has the DNA TGTGCCATCAGTGAGTCGGCCGGGATGGAGACCCAGTACTTC. This encodes CAISESAGMETQYF.

The rearrangement joins TRBV29-1 to TRBJ1-5; tentatively, D is TRBD1 (5 bases). Trimming stripped 6 bases from V and 6 bases from J, with 15 bases between. This CDR3 comprises 13 residues. Germline V gives CDR1 SQVTM, CDR2 ANQGSEA. In nucleotides, the CDR3 is TGCAGCGTGGGGATGGGGGAGGGTCAGCCCCAGCATTTT. This encodes CSVGMGEGQPQHF.

In its sample, this clonotype was seen a few times. This chain connects TRBV14 to TRBJ2-7; TRBD1 matches at 7 bases. The CDR3 has 14 amino acids. In germline, CDR1 is SGHDN, CDR2 FVKESK. The ends lost 5 bases at V and 3 bases at J; junction bases unmatched: 7. The CDR3 sequence: CASSNTGALYEQYF. The CDR3 DNA sequence: TGTGCCAGCAGCAACACAGGGGCCCTCTACGAGCAGTACTTC.

The chain couples TRBV28 to TRBJ2-3; possible D gene TRBD2, 6 bases. The CDR3 is made up of 15 amino acids. V lost 5 bases, J lost 0 bases, and 12 bases lay in between. Germline CDR1 reads MDHEN; CDR2 reads SYDVKM. The CDR3 sequence is CASSRRDLSTDTQYF. Here the CDR3 DNA reads TGTGCCAGCAGTCGTAGGGACTTGAGCACAGATACGCAGTATTTT.

The J gene is TRBJ1-1, the V gene TRBV29-1; D is ambiguous. V gave up 0 bases and J gave up 0 bases, with 5 bases separating them. The germline V gene has CDR1 SQVTM and CDR2 ANQGSEA. The CDR3 is 13 residues long. CDR3 nucleotides: TGCAGCGTTGAAGAGAACCTGAACACTGAAGCTTTCTTT. It specifies CSVEENLNTEAFF.

This clonotype was observed a few times. This chain uses TRBV29-1 with TRBJ1-2; 7 nucleotides line up with TRBD1. Germline lookup yields CDR1 SQVTM and CDR2 ANQGSEA. V lost 0 bases, J lost 8 bases, and 9 bases stayed unmatched. This CDR3 comprises 14 residues. The chain's CDR3 is CSVEEQTGFRGYTF. The CDR3, as DNA: TGCAGCGTTGAAGAACAGACAGGGTTCAGGGGCTACACCTTC.

This clonotype was seen a handful of times. The rearrangement joins TRBV20-1 to TRBJ2-3; the match to TRBD2 covers 8 bases. This CDR3 contains 15 residues. V lost 2 bases to trimming and J lost 5 bases; unmatched junction nucleotides: 9. Germline V gene lookup returns CDR1 DFQATT and CDR2 SNEGSKA (reference sequence). CDR3 region: CSARRFGRGVDTQYF. Written as DNA, the CDR3 is TGCAGTGCTAGACGGTTCGGGAGGGGAGTAGATACGCAGTATTTT.

This rearrangement joins TRBV9 to TRBJ2-3; either TRBD1 or TRBD2 may supply D (5 bases each). Trimming left V 5 bases short and J 6 bases short, with 13 bases between. CDR1 is SGDLS and CDR2 is YYNGEE in the germline V gene. The CDR3 is 13 residues long. The CDR3 loop reads CASSRGRVDTQYF. The CDR3 nucleotides read TGTGCCAGCAGTAGGGGACGAGTGGATACGCAGTATTTT.

Note on this clonotype: One end of the junction varies from germline; a read error may be responsible. The J gene is TRBJ2-1, the V gene TRBV29-1; 13 positions match TRBD2. CDR3 length equals 14 residues. CDR1 is SQVTM, CDR2 ANQGSEA, per germline. The CDR3 DNA reads TGCGGCGTCAACGGACTAGCGGGAGACAATGAGCAGTTCTTC. Amino acids: CGVNGLAGDNEQFF.

The table lists this clonotype with a few counts. V usage is TRBV7-9 and J usage is TRBJ1-1, with TRBD1 as a possible D gene (6 bases). Germline-derived CDR1 and CDR2 are SEHNR and FQNEAQ (reference sequence). Trimming removed 3 bases at V and 2 bases at J, with 7 bases between. CDR3 length: 13 residues. The CDR3 DNA is TGTGCCAGCAGCTTGGGGACAAACACTGAAGCTTTCTTT. Translated: CASSLGTNTEAFF.

The table lists this clonotype with many counts. This chain connects TRBV12-3 or TRBV12-4 to TRBJ2-7; a possible D gene is TRBD2 (5 bases). The length of the CDR3 is 11 residues. CDR3 sequence: CASLGSDEQYF. In DNA form, the CDR3 reads TGTGCGTCTCTGGGGAGTGACGAGCAGTACTTC.

This clonotype was found many times. V gene TRBV6-1 combines with J gene TRBJ1-1; 8 bases map to TRBD1. Germline values: CDR1 MNHNS, CDR2 SASEGT. Germline trimming cut 6 bases from V and 4 bases from J; bases unmatched to any gene: 7. CDR3 length: 14 amino acids. CDR3 sequence: CASSDIQGATEAFF. CDR3 nucleotide sequence: TGTGCCAGCAGCGATATTCAGGGGGCCACTGAAGCTTTCTTT.

The chain has TRBV20-1 and TRBJ2-5; TRBD1 aligns across 10 bases. V was clipped by 6 bases and J by 4 bases; unmatched bases: 17. The V gene's germline CDR1 is DFQATT and CDR2 SNEGSKA (reference sequence). CDR3 length: 17 amino acids. The CDR3 DNA follows: TGCAGTGCCAAGAGGGGGACAGGGGTTACGAGTTCAGAGACCCAGTACTTC. It specifies CSAKRGTGVTSSETQYF.

The rearrangement links TRBV5-6 to TRBJ2-3; TRBD2 aligns across 8 bases. Germline trimming cut 4 bases from V and 13 bases from J; bases unmatched to any gene: 11. Germline CDR1 reads SGHDT; CDR2 reads YYEEEE. The CDR3 covers 13 residues. CDR3 DNA sequence: TGTGCCAGCAGCCTAGCGGGTTCCACCCGGAAGTATTTT. Translated: CASSLAGSTRKYF.

The J gene is TRBJ2-5, the V gene TRBV7-9; D is perhaps TRBD2 (5 bases). This CDR3 has 13 amino acids. The V end lost 5 bases, the J end lost 4 bases, and 11 bases lay between the germline ends. Germline V CDR1 and CDR2: SEHNR, FQNEAQ (reference sequence). The CDR3: CASSPPAAETQYF. The CDR3, as DNA: TGTGCCAGCAGCCCTCCAGCGGCAGAGACCCAGTACTTC.

The CDR3 loop reads CASSQVVLGYGYTF. The CDR3 coding sequence is TGTGCCAGCAGCCAGGTCGTCCTCGGGTATGGCTACACCTTC. The rearrangement uses TRBV14 and TRBJ1-2; D remains unclear. Germline V CDR1 and CDR2: SGHDN, FVKESK. The ends were cut back, 3 bases at V and 5 bases at J, with 13 bases in the middle. This CDR3 comprises 14 residues.

This chain links TRBV9 with TRBJ2-1; weak D call: TRBD2 (6 bases). Germline CDR1 reads SGDLS; CDR2 reads YYNGEE. Trimming cost V 0 bases and J 5 bases, with 15 bases left between them. This CDR3 spans 16 amino acids. CDR3 sequence: CASSVGPGTQNNEQFF. CDR3 DNA sequence: TGTGCCAGCAGCGTAGGACCCGGGACTCAAAACAATGAGCAGTTCTTC.